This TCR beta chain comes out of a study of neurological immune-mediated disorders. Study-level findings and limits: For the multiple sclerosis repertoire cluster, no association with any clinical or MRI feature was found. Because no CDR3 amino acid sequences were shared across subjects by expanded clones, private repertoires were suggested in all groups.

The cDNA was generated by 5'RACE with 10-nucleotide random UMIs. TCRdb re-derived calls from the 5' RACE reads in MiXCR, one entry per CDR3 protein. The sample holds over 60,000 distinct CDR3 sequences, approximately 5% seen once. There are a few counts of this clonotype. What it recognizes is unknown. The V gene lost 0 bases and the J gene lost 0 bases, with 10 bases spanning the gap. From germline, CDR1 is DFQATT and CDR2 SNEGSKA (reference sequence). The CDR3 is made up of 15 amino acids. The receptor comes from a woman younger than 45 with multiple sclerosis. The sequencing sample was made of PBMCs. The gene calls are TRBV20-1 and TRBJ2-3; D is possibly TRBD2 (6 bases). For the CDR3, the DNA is TGCAGTGCTAGAGACCCCGGGACTAGCACAGATACGCAGTATTTT. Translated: CSARDPGTSTDTQYF.